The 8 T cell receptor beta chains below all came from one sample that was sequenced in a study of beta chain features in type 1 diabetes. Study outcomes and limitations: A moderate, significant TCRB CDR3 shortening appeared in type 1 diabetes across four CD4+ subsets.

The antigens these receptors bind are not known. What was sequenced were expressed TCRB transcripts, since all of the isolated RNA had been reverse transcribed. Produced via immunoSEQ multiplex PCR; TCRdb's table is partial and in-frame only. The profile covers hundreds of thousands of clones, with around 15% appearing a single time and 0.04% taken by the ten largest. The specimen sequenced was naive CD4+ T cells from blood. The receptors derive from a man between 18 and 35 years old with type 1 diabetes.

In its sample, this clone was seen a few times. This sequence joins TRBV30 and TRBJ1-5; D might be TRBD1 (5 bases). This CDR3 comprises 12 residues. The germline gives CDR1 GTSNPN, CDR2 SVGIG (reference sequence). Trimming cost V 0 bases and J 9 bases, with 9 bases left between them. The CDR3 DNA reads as TGTGCCTGGAGTGTAGTCGGGGGGCCCCAGCATTTT. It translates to CAWSVVGGPQHF. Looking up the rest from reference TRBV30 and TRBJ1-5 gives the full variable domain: SQTIHQWPATLVQPVGSPLSLECTVEGTSNPNLYWYRQAAGRGLQLLFYSVGIGQISSEVPQNLSASRPQDRQFILSSKKLLLSDSGFYLCAWSVVGGPQHFGDGTRLSIL.

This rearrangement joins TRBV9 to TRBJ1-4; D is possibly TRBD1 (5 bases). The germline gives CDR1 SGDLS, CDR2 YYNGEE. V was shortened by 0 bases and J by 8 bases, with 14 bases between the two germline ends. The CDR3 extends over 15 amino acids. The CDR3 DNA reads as TGTGCCAGCAGCGTAGCGGTGGGGCAAGGAGAAAAACTGTTTTTT. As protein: CASSVAVGQGEKLFF.

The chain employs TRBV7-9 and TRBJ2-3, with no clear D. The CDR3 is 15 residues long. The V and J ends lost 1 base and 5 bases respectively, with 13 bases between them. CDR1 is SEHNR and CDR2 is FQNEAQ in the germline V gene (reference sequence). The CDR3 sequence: CASSLVPRVKDTQYF. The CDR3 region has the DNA TGTGCCAGCAGCTTAGTTCCTAGGGTGAAAGATACGCAGTATTTT.

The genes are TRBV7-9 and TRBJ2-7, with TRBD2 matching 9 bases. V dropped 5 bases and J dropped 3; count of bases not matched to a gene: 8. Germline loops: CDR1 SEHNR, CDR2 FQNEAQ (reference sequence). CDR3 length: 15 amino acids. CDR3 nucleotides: TGTGCCAGCAGCCCATCACTAGCGGGCTTCTACGAGCAGTACTTC. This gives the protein CASSPSLAGFYEQYF. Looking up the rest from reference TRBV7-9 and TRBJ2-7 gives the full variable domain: DTGVSQNPRHKITKRGQNVTFRCDPISEHNRLYWYRQTLGQGPEFLTYFQNEAQLEKSRLLSDRFSAERPKGSFSTLEIQRTEQGDSAMYLCASSPSLAGFYEQYFGPGTRLTVT.

As DNA, the CDR3 is TGTGCCAGCTCCCCCACAGGGATAGGGGATCAGCCCCAGCATTTT. Translation gives CASSPTGIGDQPQHF. The chain carries TRBV18 and TRBJ1-5; TRBD1 might be the D (6 bases). Looked up from germline, CDR1 is KGHSH and CDR2 is LQKENI. This CDR3 is 15 amino acids long. The germline V and J ends were trimmed by 6 bases and 5 bases, with 17 bases remaining between them.

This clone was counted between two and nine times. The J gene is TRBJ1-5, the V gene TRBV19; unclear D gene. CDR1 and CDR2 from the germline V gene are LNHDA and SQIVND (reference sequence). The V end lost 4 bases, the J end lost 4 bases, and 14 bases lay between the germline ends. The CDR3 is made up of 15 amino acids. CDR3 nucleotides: TGTGCCAGTAGTACCGGAAGGAGCGCTAATCAGCCCCAGCATTTT. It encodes CASSTGRSANQPQHF.

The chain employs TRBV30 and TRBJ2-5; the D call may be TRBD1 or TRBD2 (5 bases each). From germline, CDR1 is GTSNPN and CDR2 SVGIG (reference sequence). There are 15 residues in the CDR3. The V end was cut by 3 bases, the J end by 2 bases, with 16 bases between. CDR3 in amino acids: CAWSPLGTAQETQYF. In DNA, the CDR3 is TGTGCCTGGAGCCCGTTAGGGACGGCGCAAGAGACCCAGTACTTC.

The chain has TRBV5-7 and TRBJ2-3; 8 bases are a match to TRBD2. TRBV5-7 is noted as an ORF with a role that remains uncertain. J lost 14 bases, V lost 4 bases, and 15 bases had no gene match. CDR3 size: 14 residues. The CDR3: CASSRLAGGLRVYF. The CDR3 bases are TGTGCCAGCAGCCGTCTTGCGGGAGGCCTCCGGGTGTATTTT.